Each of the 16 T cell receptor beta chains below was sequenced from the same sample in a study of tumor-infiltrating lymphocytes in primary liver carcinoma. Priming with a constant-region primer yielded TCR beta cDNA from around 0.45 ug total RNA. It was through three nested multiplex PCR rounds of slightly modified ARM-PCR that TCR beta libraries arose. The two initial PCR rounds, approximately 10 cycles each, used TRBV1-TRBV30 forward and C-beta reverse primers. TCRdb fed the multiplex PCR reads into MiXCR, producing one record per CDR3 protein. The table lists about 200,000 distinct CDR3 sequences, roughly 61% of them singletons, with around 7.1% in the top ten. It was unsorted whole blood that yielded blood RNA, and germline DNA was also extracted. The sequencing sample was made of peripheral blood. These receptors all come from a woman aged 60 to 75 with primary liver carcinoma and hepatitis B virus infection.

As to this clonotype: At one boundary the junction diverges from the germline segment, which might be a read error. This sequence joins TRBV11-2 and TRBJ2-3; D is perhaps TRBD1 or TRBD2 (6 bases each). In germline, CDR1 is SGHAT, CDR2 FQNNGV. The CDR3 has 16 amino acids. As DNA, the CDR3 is TGTGCCAGCAGCCATGACTATCTCGGGGGCACAGATAGGCAGTATTTT. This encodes CASSHDYLGGTDRQYF.

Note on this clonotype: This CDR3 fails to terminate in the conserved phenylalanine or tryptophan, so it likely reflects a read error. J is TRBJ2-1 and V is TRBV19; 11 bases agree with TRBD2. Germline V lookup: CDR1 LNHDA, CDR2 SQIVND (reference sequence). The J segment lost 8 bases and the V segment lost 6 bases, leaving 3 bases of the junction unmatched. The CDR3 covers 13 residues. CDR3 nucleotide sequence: TGTGCCAGTAGCCTAGCGGGAGGCTATGAGCAGTTCCTC. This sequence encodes CASSLAGGYEQFL.

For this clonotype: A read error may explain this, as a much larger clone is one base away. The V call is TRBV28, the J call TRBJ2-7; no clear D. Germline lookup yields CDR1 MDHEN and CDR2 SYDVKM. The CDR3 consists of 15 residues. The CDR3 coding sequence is TGTTCCAGCAGCAAACCGGCCCAACAGATCTACGAGCAGTACTTC. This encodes CSSSKPAQQIYEQYF.

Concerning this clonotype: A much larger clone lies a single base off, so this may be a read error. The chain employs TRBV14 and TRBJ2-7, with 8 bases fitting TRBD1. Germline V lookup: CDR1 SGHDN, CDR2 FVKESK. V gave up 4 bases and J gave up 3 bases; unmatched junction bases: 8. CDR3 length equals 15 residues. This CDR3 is CASSLTWTGNYEQYF. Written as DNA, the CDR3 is TGTGCCAGCAGCCTGACTTGGACAGGGAACTACGAGCAGTACTTC.

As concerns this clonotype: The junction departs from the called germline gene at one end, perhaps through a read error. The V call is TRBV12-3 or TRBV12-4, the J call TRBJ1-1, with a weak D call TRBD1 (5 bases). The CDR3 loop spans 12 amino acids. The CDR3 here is CASSSGWTEAFF. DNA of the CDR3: TGTGCCAGTAGTTCAGGGTGGACTGAAGCTTTCTTT.

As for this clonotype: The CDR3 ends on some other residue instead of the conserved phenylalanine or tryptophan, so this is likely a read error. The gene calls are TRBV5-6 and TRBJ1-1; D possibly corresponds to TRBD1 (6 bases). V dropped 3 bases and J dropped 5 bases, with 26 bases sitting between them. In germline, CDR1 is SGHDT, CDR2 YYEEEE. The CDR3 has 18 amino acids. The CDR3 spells CASSWWSGQGRRRTEAFL. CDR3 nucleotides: TGTGCCAGCAGCTGGTGGTCGGGGCAGGGGAGGAGGAGGACTGAAGCTTTCCTT.

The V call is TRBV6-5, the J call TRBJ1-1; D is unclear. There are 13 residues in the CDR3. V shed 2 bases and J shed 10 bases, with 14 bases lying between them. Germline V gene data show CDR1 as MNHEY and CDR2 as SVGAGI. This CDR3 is CASSYRGPSGAFF. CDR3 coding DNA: TGTGCCAGCAGTTACCGAGGGCCCAGTGGAGCTTTCTTT.

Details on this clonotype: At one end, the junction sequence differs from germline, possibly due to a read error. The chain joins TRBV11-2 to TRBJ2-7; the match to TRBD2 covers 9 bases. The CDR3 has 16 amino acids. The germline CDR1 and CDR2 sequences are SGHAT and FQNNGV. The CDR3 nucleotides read TGCGCCAGCTGCCAACATTCGGGGACTAGCAACTACGAGCAGTACTTC. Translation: CASCQHSGTSNYEQYF.

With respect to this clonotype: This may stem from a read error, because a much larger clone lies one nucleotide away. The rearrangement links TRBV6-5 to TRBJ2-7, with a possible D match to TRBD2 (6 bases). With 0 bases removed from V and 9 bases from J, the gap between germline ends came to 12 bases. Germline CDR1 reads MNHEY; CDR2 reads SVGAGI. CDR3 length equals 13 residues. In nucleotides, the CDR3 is TGTGCCAGCAGTTACTCTTCGGGGGTCGTGCAGTACTTC. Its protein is CASSYSSGVVQYF.

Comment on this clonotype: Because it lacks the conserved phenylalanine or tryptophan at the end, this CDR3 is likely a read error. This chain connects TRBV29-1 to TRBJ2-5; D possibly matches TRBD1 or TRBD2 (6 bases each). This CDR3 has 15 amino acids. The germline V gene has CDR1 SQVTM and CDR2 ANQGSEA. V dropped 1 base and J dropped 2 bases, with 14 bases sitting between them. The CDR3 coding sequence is TGCAGCGTTGAAGGGGGGGCAGGGGTACAAGAGACCCAGTACTAC. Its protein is CSVEGGAGVQETQYY.

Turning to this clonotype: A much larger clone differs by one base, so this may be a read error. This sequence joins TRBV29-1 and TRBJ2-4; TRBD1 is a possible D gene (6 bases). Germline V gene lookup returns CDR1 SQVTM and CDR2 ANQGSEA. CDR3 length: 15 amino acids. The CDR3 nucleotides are TGCAGCGTTGAAGTAACTTCAGGGGCCAAAAACACTCAGTACTTC. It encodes CSVEVTSGAKNTQYF.

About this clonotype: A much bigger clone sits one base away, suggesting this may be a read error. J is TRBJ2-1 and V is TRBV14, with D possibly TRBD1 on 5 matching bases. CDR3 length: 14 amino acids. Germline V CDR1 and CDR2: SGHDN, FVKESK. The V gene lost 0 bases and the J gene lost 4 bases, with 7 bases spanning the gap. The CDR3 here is CASSQDKGYNEQFF. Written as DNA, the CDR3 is TGTGCCAGCAGCCAAGATAAGGGGTACAATGAGCAGTTCTTC.

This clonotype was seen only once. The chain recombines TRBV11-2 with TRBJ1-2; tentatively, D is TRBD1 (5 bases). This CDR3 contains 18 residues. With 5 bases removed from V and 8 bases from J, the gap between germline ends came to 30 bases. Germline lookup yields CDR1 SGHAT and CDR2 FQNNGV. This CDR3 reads CASSGSPGTLGLLEGYTF. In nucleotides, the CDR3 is TGTGCCAGCAGCGGCAGTCCCGGGACTCTAGGTCTTTTGGAGGGCTACACCTTC.

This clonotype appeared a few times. CDR3 bases: TGCGCCAGCAGCTTGATACCGGGACAGGGGGGAACCTACGAGCAGTACTTC. Its protein is CASSLIPGQGGTYEQYF. The chain employs TRBV5-1 and TRBJ2-7; 11 bases match TRBD1. Germline CDR1 SGHRS, CDR2 YFSETQ. The CDR3 has 17 amino acids. With 1 base clipped from V and 2 bases from J, the junction kept 8 bases outside the gene matches.

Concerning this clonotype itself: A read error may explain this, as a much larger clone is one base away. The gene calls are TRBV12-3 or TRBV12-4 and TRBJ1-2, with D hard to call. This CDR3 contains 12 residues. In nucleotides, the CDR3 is TGTGCCAGCAGCTCTTTCTGGTATGGCTTCACCTTC. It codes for CASSSFWYGFTF.

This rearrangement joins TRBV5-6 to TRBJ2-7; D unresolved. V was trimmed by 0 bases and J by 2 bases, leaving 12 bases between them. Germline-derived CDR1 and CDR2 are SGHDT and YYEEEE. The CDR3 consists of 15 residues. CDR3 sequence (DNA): TGTGCCAGCAGCTTGGATCTTGGCACGGCCTACGAGCAGTACTTC. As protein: CASSLDLGTAYEQYF.